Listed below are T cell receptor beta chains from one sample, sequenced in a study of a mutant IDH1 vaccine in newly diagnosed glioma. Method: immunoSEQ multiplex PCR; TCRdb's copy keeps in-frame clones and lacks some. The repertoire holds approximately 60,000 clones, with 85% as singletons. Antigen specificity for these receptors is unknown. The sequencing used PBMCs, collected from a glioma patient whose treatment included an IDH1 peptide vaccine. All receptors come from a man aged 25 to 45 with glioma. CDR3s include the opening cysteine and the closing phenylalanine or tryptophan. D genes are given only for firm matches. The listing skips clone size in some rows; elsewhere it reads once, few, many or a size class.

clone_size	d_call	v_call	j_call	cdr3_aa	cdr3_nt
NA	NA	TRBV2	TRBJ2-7	CASSEAGGSYEQYF	TGTGCCAGCAGTGAAGCGGGTGGGTCCTACGAGCAGTACTTC
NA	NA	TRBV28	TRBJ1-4	CASSPHRDSNEKLFF	TGTGCCAGCAGTCCTCACAGGGACTCTAATGAAAAACTGTTTTTT
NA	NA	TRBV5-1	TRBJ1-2	CASSLVGDYYGYTF	TGCGCCAGCAGCTTGGTGGGGGACTACTATGGCTACACCTTC
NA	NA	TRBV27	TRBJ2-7	CASGLKGSGYEQYF	TGTGCCAGCGGTTTGAAAGGGTCGGGTTACGAGCAGTACTTC
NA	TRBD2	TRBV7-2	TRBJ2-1	CASSHRRGGMDEQFF	TGTGCCAGCAGCCATCGTCGGGGGGGGATGGATGAGCAGTTCTTC
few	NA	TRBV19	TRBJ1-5	CASRYGTANQPQHF	TGTGCCAGTAGATACGGGACCGCCAATCAGCCCCAGCATTTT
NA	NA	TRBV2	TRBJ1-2	CASSPDSNYGYTF	TGTGCCAGCAGTCCGGACAGCAACTATGGCTACACCTTC
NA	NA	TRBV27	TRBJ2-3	CASSPSFTDTQYF	TGTGCCAGCAGTCCCTCCTTCACAGATACGCAGTATTTT
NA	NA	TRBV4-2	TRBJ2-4	CASSWGFTKNIQYF	TGTGCCAGCAGCTGGGGGTTCACCAAAAACATTCAGTACTTC
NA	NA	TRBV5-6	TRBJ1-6	CASTRRGVQVNSPLHF	TGTGCCAGCACCAGGAGGGGCGTACAGGTGAATTCACCCCTCCACTTT
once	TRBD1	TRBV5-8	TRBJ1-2	CASSLDRGRVYGYTF	TGTGCCAGCAGCTTGGATAGGGGGCGAGTTTATGGCTACACCTTC
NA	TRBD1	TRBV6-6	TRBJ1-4	CASSYGQGNEKLFF	TGTGCCAGCAGTTATGGACAGGGAAATGAAAAACTGTTTTTT
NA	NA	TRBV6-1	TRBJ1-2	CAHQGWYGYTF	TGTGCCCACCAGGGGTGGTATGGCTACACCTTC
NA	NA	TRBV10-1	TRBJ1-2	CASSESTSGDGYTF	TGCGCCAGCAGTGAGTCGACGTCAGGGGATGGCTACACCTTC
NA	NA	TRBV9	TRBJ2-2	CASSVEGYGGAGELFF	TGTGCCAGCAGCGTAGAGGGGTACGGGGGAGCCGGGGAGCTGTTTTTT
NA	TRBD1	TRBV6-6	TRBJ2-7	CASRDAGTGGFYEQYF	TGTGCCAGCAGGGACGCCGGGACAGGGGGTTTCTACGAGCAGTACTTC
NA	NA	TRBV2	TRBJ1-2	CASSEARKGYYGYTF	TGTGCCAGCAGTGAAGCCCGAAAGGGTTACTATGGCTACACCTTC
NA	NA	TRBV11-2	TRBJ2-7	CASSSFNEQYF	TGTGCCAGCAGCTCGTTTAACGAGCAGTACTTC
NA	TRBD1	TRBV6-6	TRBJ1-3	CASNKGQDRSGNTIYF	TGTGCCAGCAACAAAGGACAGGACCGCTCTGGAAACACCATATATTTT
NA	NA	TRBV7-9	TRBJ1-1	CASSLGAGNTEAFF	TGTGCCAGCAGCTTAGGTGCAGGCAACACTGAAGCTTTCTTT
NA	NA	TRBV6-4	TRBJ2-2	CASSDSPGTGELFF	TGTGCCAGCAGTGACTCCCCGGGGACCGGGGAGCTGTTTTTT
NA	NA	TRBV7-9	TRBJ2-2	CASSPKRIGSWGTGELFF	TGTGCCAGCAGCCCGAAAAGGATCGGTTCCTGGGGCACCGGGGAGCTGTTTTTT
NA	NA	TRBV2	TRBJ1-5	CASKYRSNQPQHF	TGTGCCAGCAAATACAGAAGCAATCAGCCCCAGCATTTT
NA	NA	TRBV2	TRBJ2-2	CASSLGFTGELFF	TGTGCCAGCAGCCTGGGTTTCACCGGGGAGCTGTTTTTT
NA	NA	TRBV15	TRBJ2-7	CATSTRTVGGYEQYF	TGTGCCACCAGCACCCGGACAGTCGGCGGCTACGAGCAGTACTTC
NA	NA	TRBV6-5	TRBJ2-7	CASRQGPREQYF	TGTGCCAGCAGACAGGGCCCCAGAGAGCAGTACTTC
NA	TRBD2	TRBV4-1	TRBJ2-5	CASSQGWGFSGARQETQYF	TGCGCCAGCAGCCAAGGGTGGGGTTTTAGCGGGGCCCGCCAAGAGACCCAGTACTTC
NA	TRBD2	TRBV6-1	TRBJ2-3	CASSALKSGGRHTDTQYF	TGTGCCAGCAGTGCCTTAAAGAGCGGGGGTCGGCACACAGATACGCAGTATTTT
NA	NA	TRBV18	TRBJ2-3	CASSPHPGQSDTQYF	TGTGCCAGCTCACCACATCCAGGGCAGTCAGATACGCAGTATTTT
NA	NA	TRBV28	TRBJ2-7	CASSLWTQYEQYF	TGTGCCAGCAGTTTGTGGACACAATACGAGCAGTACTTC
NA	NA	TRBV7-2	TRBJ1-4	CASSSGQGRWEKLFF	TGTGCCAGCAGCTCGGGGCAGGGGAGGTGGGAAAAACTGTTTTTT
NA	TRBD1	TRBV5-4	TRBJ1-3	CASSLQGAGNTIYF	TGTGCCAGCAGCCTGCAGGGGGCTGGAAACACCATATATTTT
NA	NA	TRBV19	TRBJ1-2	CASSTRENYGYTF	TGTGCCAGTAGTACCCGGGAGAACTATGGCTACACCTTC
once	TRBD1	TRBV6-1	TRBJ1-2	CASSGGQVYGYTF	TGTGCCAGCAGTGGGGGACAGGTCTATGGCTACACCTTC
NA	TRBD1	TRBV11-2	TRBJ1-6	CASSFFGTGVSPLHF	TGTGCCAGCAGCTTCTTTGGGACAGGGGTCTCACCCCTCCACTTT
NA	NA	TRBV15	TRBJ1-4	CATSRDQPGGNEKLFF	TGTGCCACCAGCAGAGATCAACCGGGGGGTAATGAAAAACTGTTTTTT
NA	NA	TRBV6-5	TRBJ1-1	CASSLVPSYQAFF	TGTGCCAGCAGTCTGGTGCCGAGTTATCAAGCTTTCTTT
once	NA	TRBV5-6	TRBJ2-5	CASSLDLGRGVQETQYF	TGTGCCAGCAGCTTGGACCTGGGCAGGGGGGTCCAAGAGACCCAGTACTTC
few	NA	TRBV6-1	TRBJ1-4	CASGRGWANEKLFF	TGTGCCAGCGGCAGGGGCTGGGCTAATGAAAAACTGTTTTTT
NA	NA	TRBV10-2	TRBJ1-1	CASTLQGTWEAFF	TGCGCCAGCACCCTCCAGGGGACATGGGAAGCTTTCTTT
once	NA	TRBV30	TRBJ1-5	CAWSGDGESNQPQHF	TGTGCCTGGAGTGGGGACGGCGAGAGCAATCAGCCCCAGCATTTT
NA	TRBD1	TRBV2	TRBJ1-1	CASSDPGQVNTEAFF	TGTGCCAGCAGTGACCCGGGACAGGTGAACACTGAAGCTTTCTTT
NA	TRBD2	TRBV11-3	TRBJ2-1	CASSFGLAGAYNEQFF	TGTGCCAGCAGCTTTGGACTAGCGGGGGCCTACAATGAGCAGTTCTTC
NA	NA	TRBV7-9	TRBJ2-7	CASSLLERSYEQYF	TGTGCCAGCAGCTTACTAGAACGCTCCTACGAGCAGTACTTC
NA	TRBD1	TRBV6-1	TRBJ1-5	CASSEGTGSNQPQHF	TGTGCCAGCAGTGAGGGGACAGGTAGCAATCAGCCCCAGCATTTT
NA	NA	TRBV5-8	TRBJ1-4	CASTPWGGGEPDNEKLFF	TGTGCCAGCACCCCCTGGGGGGGCGGGGAGCCGGATAATGAAAAACTGTTTTTT
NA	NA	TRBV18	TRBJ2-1	CASSPIIGAGGAYNEQFF	TGTGCCAGCTCACCAATCATCGGAGCCGGAGGGGCCTACAATGAGCAGTTCTTC
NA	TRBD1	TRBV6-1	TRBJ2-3	CASSQGQGAADTQYF	TGTGCCAGCAGTCAGGGACAGGGGGCCGCAGATACGCAGTATTTT
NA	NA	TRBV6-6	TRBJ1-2	CASRGPTGMNYGYTF	TGTGCCAGCAGAGGCCCGACAGGCATGAACTATGGCTACACCTTC
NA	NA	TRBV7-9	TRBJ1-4	CASSPPRGVRDEKLFF	TGTGCCAGCAGCCCCCCTAGGGGGGTTAGAGATGAAAAACTGTTTTTT
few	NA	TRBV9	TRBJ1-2	CASSVNQGYGDGYTF	TGTGCCAGCAGCGTAAACCAGGGATATGGTGATGGCTACACCTTC
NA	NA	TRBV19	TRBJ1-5	CASSESNQPQHF	TGTGCCAGCTCGGAGAGCAATCAGCCCCAGCATTTT
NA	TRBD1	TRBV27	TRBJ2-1	CASSLTGVEEQFF	TGTGCCAGCAGCCTCACAGGGGTAGAGGAGCAGTTCTTC
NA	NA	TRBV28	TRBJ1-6	CASGPYNSPLHF	TGTGCCAGCGGACCCTATAATTCACCCCTCCACTTT
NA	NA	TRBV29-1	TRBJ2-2	CSVEGGGELFF	TGCAGCGTTGAAGGGGGCGGGGAGCTGTTTTTT
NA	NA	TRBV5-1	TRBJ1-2	CASRGGFDGYTF	TGCGCCAGCAGGGGTGGATTCGATGGCTACACCTTC
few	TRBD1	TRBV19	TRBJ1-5	CASRTGASQPQHF	TGTGCCAGTAGGACAGGGGCGAGTCAGCCCCAGCATTTT
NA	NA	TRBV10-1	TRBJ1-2	CASSEGRPYGYTF	TGCGCCAGCAGTGAAGGTAGACCCTATGGCTACACCTTC
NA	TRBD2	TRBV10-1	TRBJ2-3	CASSDSGGAKTDTQYF	TGCGCCAGCAGTGACAGCGGGGGGGCTAAAACAGATACGCAGTATTTT
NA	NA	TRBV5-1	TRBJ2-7	CASSLTGRGEQYF	TGCGCCAGCAGCTTAACTGGACGGGGAGAGCAGTACTTC